The T cell receptor beta chain described here comes from a study of patients and donors after allogeneic stem cell transplantation. MiXCR, applied by TCRdb to the RT-PCR reads, yields one record per CDR3 protein. The sample shows 900,000 to 1,000,000 distinct CDR3 sequences, 15% to 20% of them seen only once. The CDR3 consists of 14 residues. The J segment lost 4 bases and the V segment lost 5 bases, leaving 7 bases of the junction unmatched. Germline V CDR1 and CDR2: DFQATT, SNEGSKA (reference sequence). This clonotype was counted between two and nine times. Sequenced input: blood, either unsorted or a sorted T cell fraction (not recorded which). The chain is built from TRBV20-1 and TRBJ2-2; 7 nucleotides align to TRBD1. The sequence came from a human donor who was either an allogeneic HSCT recipient or a stem cell or donor lymphocyte infusion donor (not recorded which). It is not recorded whose cells these are; they may come from a transplant donor. CDR3 protein: CSAAQGSPTGELFF. The CDR3 nucleotides are TGCAGTGCTGCACAGGGGTCCCCCACCGGGGAGCTGTTTTTT.